This T cell receptor (beta chain) was found in a study of blood T cell repertoires in COVID-19. The CDR3 totals 16 residues. Germline assignment: CDR1 SGHRS and CDR2 YFSETQ. The V and J ends lost 3 bases and 1 base, in that order; junction bases with no gene match: 8. Method: immunoSEQ multiplex PCR; TCRdb's copy keeps in-frame clones and lacks some. The repertoire holds 100,000 to 150,000 clones, with 82% as singletons. The receptor comes from a woman in her 70s with acute or convalescent COVID-19. The sequenced sample was peripheral blood. The chain has TRBV5-1 and TRBJ1-1; 8 nucleotides line up with TRBD1. CDR3 sequence: CASSSADRGWNTEAFF. DNA for the CDR3: TGCGCCAGCAGCTCCGCTGACAGGGGCTGGAACACTGAAGCTTTCTTT.